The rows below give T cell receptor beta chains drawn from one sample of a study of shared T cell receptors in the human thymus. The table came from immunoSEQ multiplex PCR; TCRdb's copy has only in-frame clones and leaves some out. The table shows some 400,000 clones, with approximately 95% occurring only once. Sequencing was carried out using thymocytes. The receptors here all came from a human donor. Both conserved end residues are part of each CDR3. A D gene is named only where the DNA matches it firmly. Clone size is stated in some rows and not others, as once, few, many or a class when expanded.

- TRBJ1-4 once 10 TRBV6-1 CASRGEKLFF TGTGCCAGCAGAGGGGAAAAACTGTTTTTT
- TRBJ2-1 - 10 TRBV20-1 CSAGTPGQFF TGCAGTGCTGGGACGCCGGGGCAGTTCTTC
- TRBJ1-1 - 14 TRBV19 CASSIIGTAGVAFF TGTGCCAGTAGTATAATAGGGACGGCGGGGGTTGCTTTCTTT
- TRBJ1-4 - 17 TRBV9 CASSSSGQGATNEKLFF TGTGCCAGCAGCTCCTCGGGTCAGGGCGCAACTAATGAAAAACTGTTTTTT
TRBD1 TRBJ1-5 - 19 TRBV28 CASSLTSDRGQKGNQPQHF TGTGCCAGCAGTCTCACCTCGGACAGGGGGCAAAAGGGCAATCAGCCCCAGCATTTT
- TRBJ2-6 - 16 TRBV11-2 CASSSIGSPGANVLTF TGTGCCAGCAGCTCCATAGGATCCCCGGGGGCCAACGTCCTGACTTTC
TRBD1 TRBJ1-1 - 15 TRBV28 CASSLLAGGITEAFF TGTGCCAGCAGTTTATTGGCAGGGGGGATCACTGAAGCTTTCTTT
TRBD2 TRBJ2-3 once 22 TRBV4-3 CASSQDLEGATSGKERTDTQYF TGCGCCAGCAGCCAAGATCTCGAAGGGGCTACTAGCGGGAAGGAACGCACAGATACGCAGTATTTT
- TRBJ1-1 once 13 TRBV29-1 CSVETRLYTEAFF TGCAGCGTTGAAACCAGATTATACACTGAAGCTTTCTTT
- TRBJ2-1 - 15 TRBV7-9 CASSSGDSEDNEQFF TGTGCCAGCAGCTCCGGAGACAGCGAAGACAATGAGCAGTTCTTC
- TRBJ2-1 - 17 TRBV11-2 CASSLEAPGRYYNEQFF TGTGCCAGCAGCTTAGAGGCCCCAGGGAGATACTACAATGAGCAGTTCTTC
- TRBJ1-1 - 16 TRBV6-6 CVSRLLLGMSNTEAFF TGTGTCAGCAGACTACTTCTGGGAATGTCTAACACTGAAGCTTTCTTT
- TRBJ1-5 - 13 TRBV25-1 CASSQGSGQPQHF TGTGCCAGCAGTCAGGGATCGGGTCAGCCCCAGCATTTT
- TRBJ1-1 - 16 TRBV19 CASSIKGGGMNTEAFF TGTGCCAGTAGTATTAAGGGAGGCGGGATGAACACTGAAGCTTTCTTT
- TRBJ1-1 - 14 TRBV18 CASSPLTGNTEAFF TGTGCCAGCTCACCTTTGACAGGGAACACTGAAGCTTTCTTT
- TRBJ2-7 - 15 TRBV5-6 CASSLRTWGLYEQYF TGTGCCAGCAGCCTGAGAACCTGGGGCCTGTACGAGCAGTACTTC
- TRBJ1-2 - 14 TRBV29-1 CSVEDSRRGCGYTF TGCAGCGTTGAAGATTCCCGCAGGGGTTGTGGCTACACCTTC
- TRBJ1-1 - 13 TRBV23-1 CASNPRVDTEAFF TGCGCCAGCAACCCCAGGGTGGACACTGAAGCTTTCTTT
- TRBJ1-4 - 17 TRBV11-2 CASSLEGSGRFCEKLFF TGTGCCAGCAGCTTAGAAGGTTCGGGGCGATTTTGTGAAAAACTGTTTTTT
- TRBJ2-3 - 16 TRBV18 CASSPHWRKGTDTQYF TGTGCCAGCTCACCACATTGGAGGAAGGGCACAGATACGCAGTATTTT
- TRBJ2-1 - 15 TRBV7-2 CASSTTRDSYNEQFF TGTGCCAGCAGCACCACAAGAGACTCCTACAATGAGCAGTTCTTC
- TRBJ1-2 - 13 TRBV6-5 CASKQEANYGYTF TGTGCCAGCAAGCAGGAAGCTAACTATGGCTACACCTTC
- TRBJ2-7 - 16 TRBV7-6 CASSFSFSGEPYEQYF TGTGCCAGCAGCTTCTCCTTTTCGGGGGAGCCGTACGAGCAGTACTTC
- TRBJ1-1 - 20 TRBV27 CASKRVLGGAKMVYNTEAFF TGTGCCAGCAAAAGAGTCTTGGGGGGCGCAAAAATGGTTTACAACACTGAAGCTTTCTTT
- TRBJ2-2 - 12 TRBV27 CASKEYTGELFF TGTGCCAGCAAGGAGTACACCGGGGAGCTGTTTTTT
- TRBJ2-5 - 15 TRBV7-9 CASSLAEGILETQYF TGTGCCAGCAGCTTAGCAGAGGGGATTCTCGAGACCCAGTACTTC
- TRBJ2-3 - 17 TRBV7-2 CASSFEAGGRRTDTQYF TGTGCCAGCAGCTTCGAGGCTGGGGGTCGGAGGACAGATACGCAGTATTTT
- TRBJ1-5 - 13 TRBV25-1 CASTGYSNQPQHF TGTGCCAGCACCGGATATAGCAATCAGCCCCAGCATTTT
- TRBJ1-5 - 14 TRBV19 CASKEGEANQPQHF TGTGCCAGTAAGGAAGGTGAAGCCAATCAGCCCCAGCATTTT
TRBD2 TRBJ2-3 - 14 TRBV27 CASSTTLAADTQYF TGTGCCAGCTCAACTACACTAGCGGCAGATACGCAGTATTTT
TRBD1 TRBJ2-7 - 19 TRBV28 CASSGGDRESGRVAYEQYF TGTGCCAGCAGTGGGGGGGACAGGGAGAGCGGGCGCGTGGCCTACGAGCAGTACTTC
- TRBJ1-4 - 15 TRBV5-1 CASSPNRNHNEKLFF TGCGCCAGCAGCCCTAACCGAAATCATAATGAAAAACTGTTTTTT
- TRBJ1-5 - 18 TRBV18 CASSPKGRTTDSNQPQHF TGTGCCAGCTCTCCTAAAGGTCGGACCACAGATAGCAATCAGCCCCAGCATTTT
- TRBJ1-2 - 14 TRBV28 CASSFKEGPYGYTF TGTGCCAGCAGTTTCAAGGAGGGCCCCTATGGCTACACCTTC
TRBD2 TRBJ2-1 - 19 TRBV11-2 CASSLDVWLAGVIYNEQFF TGTGCCAGCAGCTTAGATGTTTGGCTAGCGGGAGTGATATACAATGAGCAGTTCTTC
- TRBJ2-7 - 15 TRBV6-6 CASSWGVGGGYEQYF TGTGCCAGCAGTTGGGGTGTCGGGGGCGGGTACGAGCAGTACTTC
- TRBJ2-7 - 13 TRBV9 CASSAGGWYEQYF TGTGCCAGCAGCGCGGGGGGCTGGTACGAGCAGTACTTC
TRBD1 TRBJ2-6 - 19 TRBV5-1 CASSSPGQGISSGANVLTF TGCGCCAGCAGCTCTCCCGGACAGGGAATCAGCTCTGGGGCCAACGTCCTGACTTTC
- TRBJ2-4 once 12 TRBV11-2 CASSLDLNIQYF TGTGCCAGCAGCTTAGATCTGAACATTCAGTACTTC
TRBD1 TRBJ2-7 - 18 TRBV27 CASSLTGQGYSSSYEQYF TGTGCCAGCAGCCTGACGGGACAGGGATATTCCTCCTCCTACGAGCAGTACTTC
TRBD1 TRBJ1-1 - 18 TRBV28 CASSFCLKQGAIGTEAFF TGTGCCAGCAGTTTTTGTTTAAAGCAGGGGGCTATTGGCACTGAAGCTTTCTTT
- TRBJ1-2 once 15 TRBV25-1 CASSGEGPHNDGYTF TGTGCCAGCAGTGGAGAAGGGCCCCATAACGATGGCTACACCTTC
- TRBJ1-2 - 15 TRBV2 CASSEGRVWAYGYTF TGTGCCAGCAGTGAAGGACGAGTTTGGGCCTATGGCTACACCTTC
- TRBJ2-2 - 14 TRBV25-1 CASSEYGRTGELFF TGTGCCAGCAGTGAATACGGTCGAACCGGGGAGCTGTTTTTT
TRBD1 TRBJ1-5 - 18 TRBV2 CASSEGGQGIQGGQPQHF TGTGCCAGCAGTGAAGGGGGACAGGGGATACAGGGTGGTCAGCCCCAGCATTTT
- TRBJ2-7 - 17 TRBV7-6 CASSPPGAPKKGDEQYF TGTGCCAGCAGCCCGCCGGGGGCACCTAAGAAAGGGGACGAGCAGTACTTC
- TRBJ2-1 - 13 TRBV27 CASSLNPLGEQFF TGTGCCAGCAGTTTAAATCCCCTGGGGGAGCAGTTCTTC
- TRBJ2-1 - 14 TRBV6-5 CASRHHLRDNEQFF TGTGCCAGCAGACACCACCTTAGAGACAATGAGCAGTTCTTC
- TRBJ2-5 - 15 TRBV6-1 CASRIQGRVQETQYF TGTGCCAGCAGGATACAGGGTCGCGTCCAAGAGACCCAGTACTTC
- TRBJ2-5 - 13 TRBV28 CASSEEGQETQYF TGTGCCAGCAGTGAGGAGGGGCAAGAGACCCAGTACTTC
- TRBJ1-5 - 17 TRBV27 CASTLIEGEYSNQPQHF TGTGCCAGCACCCTAATTGAAGGGGAATATAGCAATCAGCCCCAGCATTTT